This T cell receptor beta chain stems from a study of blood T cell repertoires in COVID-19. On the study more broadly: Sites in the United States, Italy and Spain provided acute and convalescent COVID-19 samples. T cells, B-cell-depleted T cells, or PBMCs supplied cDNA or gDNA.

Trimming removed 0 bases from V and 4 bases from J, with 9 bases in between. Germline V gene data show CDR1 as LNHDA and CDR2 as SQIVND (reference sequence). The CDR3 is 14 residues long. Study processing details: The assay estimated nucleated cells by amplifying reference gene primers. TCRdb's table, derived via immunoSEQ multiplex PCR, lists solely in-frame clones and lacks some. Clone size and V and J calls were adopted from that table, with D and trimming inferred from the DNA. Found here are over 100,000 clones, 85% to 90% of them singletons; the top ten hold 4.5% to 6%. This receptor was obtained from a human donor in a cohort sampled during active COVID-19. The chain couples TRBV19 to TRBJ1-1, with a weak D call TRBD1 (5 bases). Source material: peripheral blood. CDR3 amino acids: CASSIDLGGTEAFF. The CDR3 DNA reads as TGTGCCAGTAGTATAGATCTCGGGGGCACTGAAGCTTTCTTT.